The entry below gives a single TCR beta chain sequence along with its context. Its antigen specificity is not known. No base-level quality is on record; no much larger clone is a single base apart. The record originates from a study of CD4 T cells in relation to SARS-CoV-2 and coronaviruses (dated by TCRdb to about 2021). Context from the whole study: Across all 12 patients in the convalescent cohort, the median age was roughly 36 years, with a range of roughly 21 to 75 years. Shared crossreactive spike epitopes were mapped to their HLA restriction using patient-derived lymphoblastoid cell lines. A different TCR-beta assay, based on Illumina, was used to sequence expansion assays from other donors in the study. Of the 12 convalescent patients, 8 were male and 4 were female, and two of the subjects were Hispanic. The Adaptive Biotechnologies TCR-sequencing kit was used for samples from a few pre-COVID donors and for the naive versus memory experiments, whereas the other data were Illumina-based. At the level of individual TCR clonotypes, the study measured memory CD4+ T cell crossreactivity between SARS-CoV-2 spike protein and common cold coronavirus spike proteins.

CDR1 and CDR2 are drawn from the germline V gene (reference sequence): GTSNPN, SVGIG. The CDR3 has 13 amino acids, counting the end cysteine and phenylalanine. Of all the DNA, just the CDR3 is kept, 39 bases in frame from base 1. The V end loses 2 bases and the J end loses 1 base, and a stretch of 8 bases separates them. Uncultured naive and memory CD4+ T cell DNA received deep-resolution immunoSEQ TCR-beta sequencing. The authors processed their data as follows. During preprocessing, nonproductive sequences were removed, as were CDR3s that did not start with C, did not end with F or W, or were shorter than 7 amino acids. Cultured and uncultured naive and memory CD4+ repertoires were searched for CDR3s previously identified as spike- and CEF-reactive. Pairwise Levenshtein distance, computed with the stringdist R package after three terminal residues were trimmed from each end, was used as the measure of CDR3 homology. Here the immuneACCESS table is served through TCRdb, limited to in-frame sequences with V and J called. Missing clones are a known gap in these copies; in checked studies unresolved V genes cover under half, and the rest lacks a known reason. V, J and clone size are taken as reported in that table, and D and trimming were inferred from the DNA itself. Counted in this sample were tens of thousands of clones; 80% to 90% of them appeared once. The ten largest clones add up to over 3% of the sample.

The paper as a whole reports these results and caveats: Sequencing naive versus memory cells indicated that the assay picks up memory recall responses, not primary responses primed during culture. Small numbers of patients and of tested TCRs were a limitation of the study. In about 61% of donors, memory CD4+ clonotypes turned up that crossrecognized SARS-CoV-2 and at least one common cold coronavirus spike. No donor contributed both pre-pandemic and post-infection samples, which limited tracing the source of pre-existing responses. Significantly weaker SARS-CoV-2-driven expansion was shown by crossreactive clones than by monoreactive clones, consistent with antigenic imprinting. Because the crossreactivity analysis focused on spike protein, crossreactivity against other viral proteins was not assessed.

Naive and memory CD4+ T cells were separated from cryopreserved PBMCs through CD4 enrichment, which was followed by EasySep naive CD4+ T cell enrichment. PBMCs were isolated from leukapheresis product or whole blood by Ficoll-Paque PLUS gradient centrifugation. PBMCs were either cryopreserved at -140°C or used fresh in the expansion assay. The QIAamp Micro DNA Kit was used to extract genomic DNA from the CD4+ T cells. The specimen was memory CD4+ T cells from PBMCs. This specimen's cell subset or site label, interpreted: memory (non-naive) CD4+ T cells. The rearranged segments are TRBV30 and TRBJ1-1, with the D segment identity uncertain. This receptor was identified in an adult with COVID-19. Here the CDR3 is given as CAWSSQPNTEAFF. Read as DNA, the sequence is TGTGCCTGGAGTTCACAGCCGAACACTGAAGCTTTCTTT.